The clone carrying this TCR beta chain occurred many times. Antigen unknown. Reasons for excluding patients were uncontrolled infection, other autoimmune disease, pregnancy or lactation. Fresh peripheral blood, under 11 ml, yielded the PBMCs. Researchers took RNA transcripts and amplified the TCR beta CDR3 regions from them. The HTBI primer set served for first-round RT-PCR of the TCR CDR3. TCRdb called the multiplex PCR reads again in MiXCR, with one record for every CDR3 protein. The sample has some 420,000 distinct CDR3 sequences, around 15% seen once. These data come from a study of T cells in Graves' hyperthyroidism and ophthalmopathy. General study results and limits: Ophthalmopathy and stable hyperthyroidism were separated by a 13 V-J model. Most thyroid clonotypes with frequency above 0.001 were detected in blood.

V was trimmed by 0 bases and J by 6 bases, leaving 15 bases between them. CDR1 is LGHDT and CDR2 is YNNKEL in the germline V gene (reference sequence). CDR3 length: 15 residues. This receptor was identified in a woman younger than 30 with Graves' hyperthyroidism. The chain couples TRBV3-1 to TRBJ2-7; no reliable D call. The material sequenced was blood. The CDR3 region is CASSQDARGSLEQYF. DNA for the CDR3: TGTGCCAGCAGCCAAGATGCAAGAGGATCCCTCGAGCAGTACTTC.